This T cell receptor (beta chain) appears in the sequencing data of a study of cytomegalovirus exposure and HLA in healthy donors. At the level of the study: The 120 or so validation repertoires used the same platform as the 666 first-cohort repertoires, a later analysis reported.

J lost 9 bases, V lost 6 bases, and 12 bases had no gene match. Germline V CDR1 and CDR2: MDHEN, SYDVKM. The CDR3 extends over 14 amino acids. Study-wide findings and caveats: Testing in vitro showed a few CMV-associated chains specific for CMV antigens.

Method: immunoSEQ multiplex PCR; TCRdb's copy keeps in-frame clones and lacks some. The table lists 70,000 or so clones, roughly nine tenths of them singletons. Turning to this clone: Its antigen is undetermined.

Sequencing used PBMCs. The chain recombines TRBV28 with TRBJ2-7; 9 nucleotides agree with TRBD1. The TCR originated in a man between 18 and 35 years old in good health and CMV-seronegative. The CDR3 nucleotides are TGTGCCAGCAGGGGACAGGGAGTTTCGAAAGGGCAGTACTTC. Amino acids: CASRGQGVSKGQYF. The whole variable domain, filled in from reference TRBV28 and TRBJ2-7, reads DVKVTQSSRYLVKRTGEKVFLECVQDMDHENMFWYRQDPGLGLRLIYFSYDVKMKEKGDIPEGYSVSREKKERFSLILESASTNQTSMYLCASRGQGVSKGQYFGPGTRLTVT.